The rows below give T cell receptor beta chains drawn from one sample of a study of T-cell memory formation after mild COVID-19. TCRdb ran MiXCR on the 5' RACE reads and lists one entry per CDR3 protein. The table records approximately 230,000 distinct CDR3 sequences, roughly 15% of them present only once. The sample taken for sequencing was PBMCs or a T cell subset sorted from them (not recorded which). These receptor sequences come from a young man who had mild COVID-19 (a few samples of this study predate the infection). Cell type and time point are not known. The CDR3 runs from the conserved cysteine through the conserved F or W. Each record gives: CDR3 protein, V gene, J gene.

CDR3: CASSGRAGEQALTF; V: TRBV10-1; J: TRBJ2-6
CDR3: CASSLAPISYNEQFF; V: TRBV5-1; J: TRBJ2-1
CDR3: CASSQTSGGAVLINEQFF; V: TRBV4-1; J: TRBJ2-1
CDR3: CASSLRGSGDTIYF; V: TRBV5-1; J: TRBJ1-3
CDR3: CASSVADPYEQYF; V: TRBV9; J: TRBJ2-7
CDR3: CASSLSEQFF; V: TRBV7-3; J: TRBJ2-1
CDR3: CASSSLAGAKYNEQFF; V: TRBV7-9; J: TRBJ2-1
CDR3: CSVVGRADTQYF; V: TRBV29-1; J: TRBJ2-3
CDR3: CASSPGQNNEQFF; V: TRBV7-7; J: TRBJ2-1
CDR3: CASSLDSRSYEQYF; V: TRBV6-5; J: TRBJ2-7
CDR3: CASSLAGESWEKLFF; V: TRBV5-1; J: TRBJ1-4
CDR3: CASSDQGMEQFF; V: TRBV2; J: TRBJ2-1
CDR3: CATSRDLGDYGYTF; V: TRBV15; J: TRBJ1-2
CDR3: CASSFNTGPQETQYF; V: TRBV7-2; J: TRBJ2-5
CDR3: CASRKSTTQETQYF; V: TRBV6-2/TRBV6-3; J: TRBJ2-5
CDR3: CASSLERGQGIRLFF; V: TRBV6-5; J: TRBJ2-1
CDR3: CASKQDQADTQYF; V: TRBV12-3/TRBV12-4; J: TRBJ2-3
CDR3: CSARPIPGHPMNTEAFF; V: TRBV20-1; J: TRBJ1-1
CDR3: CASSEENNQPQHF; V: TRBV2; J: TRBJ1-5
CDR3: CASSLGTSGASSYNEQFF; V: TRBV7-3; J: TRBJ2-1
CDR3: CASSTPGTSGVEQFF; V: TRBV6-5; J: TRBJ2-1
CDR3: CASSLEGVLLSTDTQYF; V: TRBV7-2; J: TRBJ2-3
CDR3: CASRTGLGEQFF; V: TRBV5-1; J: TRBJ2-1
CDR3: CASSRSGGQDNEQFF; V: TRBV4-3; J: TRBJ2-1
CDR3: CASSLMGNTGELFF; V: TRBV7-3; J: TRBJ2-2
CDR3: CASSQEGFAGVGYTF; V: TRBV4-2; J: TRBJ1-2
CDR3: CASTPLLAGTSTDTQYF; V: TRBV7-2; J: TRBJ2-3
CDR3: CASSSRGRSGAYGYTF; V: TRBV28; J: TRBJ1-2
CDR3: CSVPGRGNSNQPQHF; V: TRBV20-1; J: TRBJ1-5
CDR3: CSVDRGRETQYF; V: TRBV29-1; J: TRBJ2-5
CDR3: CASRGSGYEQYF; V: TRBV2; J: TRBJ2-7
CDR3: CASSPGVTQYF; V: TRBV11-2; J: TRBJ2-5
CDR3: CASSQQGRTGELFF; V: TRBV7-2; J: TRBJ2-2
CDR3: CASSFRGISGYTF; V: TRBV12-3/TRBV12-4; J: TRBJ1-2
CDR3: CASSADDIGYTF; V: TRBV5-4; J: TRBJ1-2
CDR3: CASSLVGTGVRKGNTEAFF; V: TRBV5-1; J: TRBJ1-1
CDR3: CASRRQGTGNTIYF; V: TRBV6-5; J: TRBJ1-3
CDR3: CSAGGQGAQTGELFF; V: TRBV20-1; J: TRBJ2-2
CDR3: CASSVEYEQYF; V: TRBV28; J: TRBJ2-7
CDR3: CASSPPASYETQYF; V: TRBV18; J: TRBJ2-5
CDR3: CSAPDPSSGANVLTF; V: TRBV20-1; J: TRBJ2-6
CDR3: CASSGDRGRRETQYF; V: TRBV14; J: TRBJ2-5
CDR3: CASSLVSEQYF; V: TRBV5-1; J: TRBJ2-7
CDR3: CSVQAGTANADEQYF; V: TRBV29-1; J: TRBJ2-7
CDR3: CASSHRVDEKLFF; V: TRBV7-8; J: TRBJ1-4
CDR3: CANSLGGDNEQFF; V: TRBV7-9; J: TRBJ2-1
CDR3: CASSEDVRGETQYF; V: TRBV10-2; J: TRBJ2-5
CDR3: CASSLGEGYEQYF; V: TRBV11-2; J: TRBJ2-7
CDR3: CASSLVGNEKLFF; V: TRBV5-1; J: TRBJ1-4
CDR3: CASSLGQDSEKLFF; V: TRBV7-6; J: TRBJ1-4